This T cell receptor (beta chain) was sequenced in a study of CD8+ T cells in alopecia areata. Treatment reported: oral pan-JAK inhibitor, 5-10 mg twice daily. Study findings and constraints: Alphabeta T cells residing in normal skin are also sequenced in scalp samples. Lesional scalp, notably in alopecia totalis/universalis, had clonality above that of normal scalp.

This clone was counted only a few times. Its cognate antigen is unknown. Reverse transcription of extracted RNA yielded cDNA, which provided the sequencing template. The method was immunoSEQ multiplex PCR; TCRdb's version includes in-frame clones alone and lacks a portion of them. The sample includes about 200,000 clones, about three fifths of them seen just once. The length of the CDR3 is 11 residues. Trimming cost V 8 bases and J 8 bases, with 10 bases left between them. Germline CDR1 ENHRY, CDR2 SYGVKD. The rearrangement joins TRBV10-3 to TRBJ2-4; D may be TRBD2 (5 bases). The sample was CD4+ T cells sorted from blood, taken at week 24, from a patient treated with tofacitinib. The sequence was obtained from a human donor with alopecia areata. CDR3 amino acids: CAISDLDIQYF. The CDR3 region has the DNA TGTGCCATCTCGGACTTGGACATTCAGTACTTC.